This T cell receptor beta chain derives from a study of blood T cell repertoires in COVID-19. At the level of the study: PBMCs, B-cell-depleted T cells, or T cells were the source of the cDNA or gDNA that made up the material.

CDR3 length: 14 amino acids. Germline V gene lookup returns CDR1 SGHRS and CDR2 YFSETQ. V trimming: 0 bases; J trimming: 9 bases; junction bases outside the gene matches: 4. Authors' methods: Amplification of reference gene primers was used by the study to estimate nucleated cell counts. The data were produced by immunoSEQ multiplex PCR, yet TCRdb's version contains in-frame clones alone and is incomplete. V and J calls plus clone size are reproduced from that table; the DNA served to infer D and trimming. The table records over 60,000 clones, nearly 90% of them present only once. This clone came up once.

The specimen was peripheral blood. The chain combines TRBV5-1 with TRBJ2-1; 9 nucleotides match TRBD2. The TCR was taken from a man aged 80 or over with acute or convalescent COVID-19. The CDR3 sequence is CASSLDLAGSEQFF. The CDR3 DNA reads as TGCGCCAGCAGCTTGGATCTAGCGGGGAGTGAGCAGTTCTTC.